The 6 T cell receptor beta chains below were found in one sample sequenced in a study of cytomegalovirus exposure and HLA in healthy donors. Assay: immunoSEQ multiplex PCR; the TCRdb copy retains only in-frame clones and omits some. The repertoire includes about 130,000 clones, 90% to 95% of them detected once, and less than 1.5% sits in the top ten. The sample was PBMCs. These receptors were obtained from a woman between 18 and 30 years old in good health and CMV-seronegative.

The genes are TRBV6-1 and TRBJ1-1, with D tentatively TRBD1 (5 bases). This CDR3 has 12 amino acids. The germline V and J ends were trimmed by 6 bases and 7 bases, with 12 bases remaining between them. Looked up from germline, CDR1 is MNHNS and CDR2 is SASEGT. The chain's CDR3 is CASRRTPREAFF. DNA for the CDR3: TGTGCCAGCAGGCGGACACCCCGTGAAGCTTTCTTT.

The chain is built from TRBV11-2 and TRBJ2-1, with D perhaps matching TRBD2 (5 bases). V dropped 6 bases and J dropped 1 base, with 19 bases sitting between them. The CDR3 is 17 residues long. Germline assignment: CDR1 SGHAT and CDR2 FQNNGV. The CDR3 protein is CASRNTRLGSSYNEQFF. The CDR3 region has the DNA TGTGCCAGCAGAAACACTAGGTTAGGTAGTTCCTACAATGAGCAGTTCTTC.

The genes are TRBV5-1 and TRBJ2-1; TRBD2 might be the D (5 bases). The germline CDR1 and CDR2 sequences are SGHRS and YFSETQ. Deletions cut 2 bases from V and 8 bases from J, with 17 bases between. The CDR3 is 15 residues long. The CDR3 DNA reads TGCGCCAGCAGCTTAGGCGGACTCCCCCTGCATGAGCAGTTCTTC. Translation gives CASSLGGLPLHEQFF. Full variable domain (outside the CDR3, taken from reference TRBV5-1 and TRBJ2-1): KAGVTQTPRYLIKTRGQQVTLSCSPISGHRSVSWYQQTPGQGLQFLFEYFSETQRNKGNFPGRFSGRQFSNSRSEMNVSTLELGDSALYLCASSLGGLPLHEQFFGPGTRLTVL.

CDR3 protein: CASSLDSSGTEAFF. The DNA for the CDR3 is TGCGCCAGCAGCTTGGACTCGTCGGGCACTGAAGCTTTCTTT. This chain uses TRBV5-1 with TRBJ1-1; D uncertain. This CDR3 spans 14 amino acids. Germline CDR1 reads SGHRS; CDR2 reads YFSETQ. With 0 bases removed from V and 4 bases from J, the gap between germline ends came to 10 bases.

The chain carries TRBV29-1 and TRBJ1-1; tentative D call: TRBD1 (6 bases). The V and J ends lost 7 bases and 2 bases respectively, with 8 bases between them. The CDR3 length is 11 residues. Germline V gives CDR1 SQVTM, CDR2 ANQGSEA. In nucleotides, the CDR3 is TGCAGCGCAGGGACAAACACTGAAGCTTTCTTT. As protein: CSAGTNTEAFF.

This clone is a singleton in its sample. V is TRBV18 and J is TRBJ2-3, with TRBD1 matching 10 bases. The length of the CDR3 is 15 residues. The junction had 4 bases not matched to a gene; V was cut back by 3 bases and J by 4 bases. Germline V CDR1 and CDR2: KGHSH, LQKENI. The DNA of the CDR3 is TGTGCCAGCTCACCCGGGACAGGGGACGCAGATACGCAGTATTTT. Its protein product is CASSPGTGDADTQYF.